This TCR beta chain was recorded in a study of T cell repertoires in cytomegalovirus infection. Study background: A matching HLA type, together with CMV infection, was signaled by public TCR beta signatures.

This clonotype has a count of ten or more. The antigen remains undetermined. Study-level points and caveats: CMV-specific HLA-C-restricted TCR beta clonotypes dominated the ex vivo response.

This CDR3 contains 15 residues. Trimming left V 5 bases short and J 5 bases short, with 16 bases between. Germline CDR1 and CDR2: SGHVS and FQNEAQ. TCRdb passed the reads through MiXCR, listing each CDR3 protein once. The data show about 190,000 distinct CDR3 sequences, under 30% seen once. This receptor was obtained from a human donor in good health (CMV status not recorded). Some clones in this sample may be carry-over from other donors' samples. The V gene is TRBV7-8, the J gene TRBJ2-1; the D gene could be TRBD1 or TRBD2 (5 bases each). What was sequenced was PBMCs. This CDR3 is CASSPRGWGNNEQFF. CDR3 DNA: TGTGCCAGCAGCCCTAGGGGCTGGGGGAACAATGAGCAGTTCTTC.